This TCR beta chain derives from a study of Ad26.COV2.S vaccination and SARS-CoV-2 variants. On the study more broadly: Intramuscularly, Ad26.COV2.S was given either once or twice, 56 days apart.

Comments on this clone: Its antigen is unknown.

Study conclusions and caveats: Relative to placebo recipients, vaccine recipients exhibited elevated spike-specific TCR breadth.

Treatment here: some 20 received Ad26.COV2.S at low or high dose, single or two shots; several received placebo; per-sample allocation not given. Samples came from day 63 after the first vaccine or placebo injection. At a Boston site, the person donating was an adult of 18-55 years. Ad26 vector vaccine expressed Wuhan-strain SARS-CoV-2 spike. There are 16 residues in the CDR3. Trimming shortened V by 2 bases and J by 1 base, and 15 bases separated the two germline ends. Germline loops: CDR1 SGHRS, CDR2 YFSETQ. Libraries were prepared by immunoSEQ multiplex PCR; TCRdb keeps only in-frame clonotypes and omits some of them. This repertoire shows 350,000 to 500,000 clones, roughly nine tenths found once; its top ten account for approximately 2.5%.

The clonotype originates from a person aged 18 to 59 who received the Ad26.COV2.S COVID-19 vaccine or a placebo. The source material was peripheral blood, sampled in a trial of Ad26.COV2.S vaccine versus placebo. The chain is built from TRBV5-1 and TRBJ1-2, with D unresolved. In DNA form, the CDR3 reads TGCGCCAGCAGCTTTGATCTCGTGGGTGGTAACTATGGCTACACCTTC. Translating it yields CASSFDLVGGNYGYTF.